A single T cell receptor (beta chain) is shown here with its context. As handled by the study authors: Estimation of nucleated cell counts relied on the amplification of reference gene primers. Sequenced by immunoSEQ multiplex PCR; TCRdb stores in-frame clones only, minus some. V and J calls and clone size are those listed in that table; D and trimming were worked out from the DNA. This repertoire shows under 55,000 clones, almost 80% found once; its top ten account for approximately 5.3%. The data stem from a study of blood T cell repertoires in COVID-19. Study in general: Samples representing acute and convalescent COVID-19 were sourced from the United States, Italy and Spain.

In terms of age and location, participants ranged from roughly 18 to 89 years and lived in roughly 22 US areas. Participants were placed into cohorts based on the clinical history they reported. The germline V gene encodes CDR1 SGHNT and CDR2 YYREEE (reference sequence). V lost 3 bases to trimming and J lost 0 bases; unmatched junction nucleotides: 7. This CDR3 region has 17 residues. The rearrangement uses TRBV5-4 and TRBJ1-2; TRBD1 agrees at 11 bases. The sequencing sample was made of PBMCs or T cells enriched from blood (not recorded which). This receptor was taken from a woman aged 45-59 years with acute COVID-19. Here the CDR3 reads CASSSKRGQGANYGYTF. CDR3 nucleotide sequence: TGTGCCAGCAGCTCCAAACGGGGACAGGGGGCTAACTATGGCTACACCTTC.